A single T cell receptor beta chain is shown here with its context. This sample was taken from a study of CD8+ T cells in alopecia areata. Study overall: Treated patients took oral tofacitinib at 5 to 10 mg twice daily.

This CDR3 comprises 15 residues. J gave up 4 bases and V 4 bases, and 10 bases lay outside the gene matches. The V gene's germline CDR1 is SGHRS and CDR2 YFSETQ. Extracted from the samples, RNA was reverse transcribed into cDNA to serve as the sequencing template. Generated by immunoSEQ multiplex PCR, the TCRdb table keeps only in-frame clones and is missing some. The repertoire holds some 130,000 clones, under 60% seen once, with about 6% in the top ten. This TCR came from a human donor with alopecia areata. The sequencing here drew on CD4+ T cells sorted from blood, taken at week 0. The chain has TRBV5-1 and TRBJ1-1; TRBD1 agrees at 7 bases. The CDR3 loop is CASSLQGVEGTEAFF. The CDR3 DNA reads TGCGCCAGCAGCCTCCAGGGGGTCGAGGGCACTGAAGCTTTCTTT. The full variable domain, completed using reference TRBV5-1 and TRBJ1-1, is KAGVTQTPRYLIKTRGQQVTLSCSPISGHRSVSWYQQTPGQGLQFLFEYFSETQRNKGNFPGRFSGRQFSNSRSEMNVSTLELGDSALYLCASSLQGVEGTEAFFGQGTRLTVV.